This T cell receptor (beta chain) was retrieved from a study of blood T cells in healthy people across ages (dated by TCRdb to between 2015 and 2017). Study-level background: Template switching captured roughly one uniquely barcoded TCR beta cDNA molecule per two T cells in model experiments. The donors were split into four age groups: young (average 16 years), middle-aged (roughly 39), aged (62) and long-lived (under 90). Using deep sequencing normalized with unique cDNA molecular identifiers, the study measured how TCR beta repertoire diversity changes with age. Using the same blood draw, the study looked at two additional independent replicas of 1 million unique cDNA reads for two donors, one aged 18 to 30 and the other aged 80 or older. To avoid experimental bias, donors of different ages were randomly spread across the sequencing lanes. Broader findings and caveats from the paper: Because profiling used bulk unsorted PBMCs, naive and antigen-experienced compartments could not be compared conclusively. Because donor CMV infection status was unknown, age-related changes in expanded clonotypes were potentially confounded. Compared with the aged group, more naive CD4+ T cells, fewer expanded clones and increased TCR diversity were shown by the long-lived group, suggesting age selection. The percentage of naive T cells measured by flow cytometry correlated strongly with observed TCR beta diversity. Total diversity estimates from one million sequenced T cells were considered lower bounds and underestimates. As age increased, observed TCR beta diversity per million T cells dropped in a roughly linear way, and a significant reduction was already evident by age 40.

Inclusive of the bounding cysteine and phenylalanine, the CDR3 is 15 residues long. Of the read, only the CDR3 DNA is kept; its 45 bases are in frame from base 1. The trim is 5 bases for V and 6 bases for J, with a gap of 16 bases between the germline ends. The donors were a few dozen Caucasian individuals from Russia, aged roughly 6 to 100 years, who were systemically healthy. Each donor gave 8 to 10 milliliters of peripheral blood, collected into EDTA-treated Vacutainer tubes. PBMCs were isolated by Ficoll-Paque density-gradient centrifugation, with at least 6.5 million obtained per sample. Total RNA was extracted from PBMCs with Trizol reagent, with at least 6 micrograms obtained per sample. For every donor, flow cytometry on a PBMC aliquot measured the percentage of naive CD45RAhigh/CD27high T cells. With regard to this clonotype: Its antigen has not been determined. No much larger clone is present one base from it, and per-base qualities are unavailable.

Receptor amplification or capture employed 5' RACE. Sequencing was performed on an Illumina HiSeq 2500. A second 7 to 11 cycle PCR used a sample-barcoded 5' primer and a J-beta primer mix. A unique molecular identifier was introduced onto each TCR beta cDNA molecule by a template-switch 5' adaptor carrying 12 random nucleotides. At least 2.5 million CDR3-containing paired-end reads were obtained from each sample. The Mint cDNA synthesis kit, primed by a TRBC-specific oligonucleotide, was used to synthesize first-strand cDNA from all RNA. Following uracil-DNA glycosylase treatment, a first 18-cycle PCR with universal primers M1SS and BC2_uni_R was performed on all cDNA. As for the original processing: For normalization, 1 million high-quality reads, each with a distinct molecular identifier, were randomly selected from each sample. Instead of being binned into consensus sequences, reads that shared molecular identifiers were thrown out. MiTCR, set to a Q25 quality threshold and the strictest error-elimination algorithm, was used for CDR3 identification, clonotype clustering and error correction. A nonparametric unseen species model with Euler transformation was used to estimate lower-bound total TCR beta diversity. The public reads were run again by TCRdb, first through fastp at Q25 and then through MiXCR, and only productive beta chains were kept. Merged by CDR3 protein, the rows form single entries marked with the most common genes and DNA. The V and J calls were determined by TCRdb, not by the authors. The sample table holds almost 1 million distinct CDR3 sequences, of which 45% to 60% were seen once. Together, the top ten hold 20% to 25% of the sample.

The specimen was blood. This sequence originates from a woman aged 55-70 years in good health. The V and J segments used are TRBV12-3 or TRBV12-4 and TRBJ1-4, with the D gene not confidently named. For the CDR3, the sequence is CASSLRTWKDEKLFF. The nucleotide sequence is TGTGCCAGCAGTCTCCGCACATGGAAGGATGAAAAACTGTTTTTT.